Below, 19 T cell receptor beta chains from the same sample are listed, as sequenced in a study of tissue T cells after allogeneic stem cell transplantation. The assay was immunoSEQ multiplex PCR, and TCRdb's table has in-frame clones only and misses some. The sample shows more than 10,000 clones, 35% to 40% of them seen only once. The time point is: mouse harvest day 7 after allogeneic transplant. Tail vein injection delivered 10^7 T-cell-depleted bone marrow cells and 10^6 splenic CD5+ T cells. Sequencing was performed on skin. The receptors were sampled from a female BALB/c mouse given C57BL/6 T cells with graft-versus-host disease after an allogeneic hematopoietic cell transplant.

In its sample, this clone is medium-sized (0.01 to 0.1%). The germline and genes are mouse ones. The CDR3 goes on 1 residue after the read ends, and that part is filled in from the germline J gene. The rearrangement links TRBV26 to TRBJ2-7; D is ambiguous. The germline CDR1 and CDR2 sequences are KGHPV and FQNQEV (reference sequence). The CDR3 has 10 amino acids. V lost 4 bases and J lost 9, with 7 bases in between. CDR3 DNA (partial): TGTGCCAGCAGTCCTCAGTTACAGTAC. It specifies CASSPQLQY. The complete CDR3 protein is CASSPQLQYF.

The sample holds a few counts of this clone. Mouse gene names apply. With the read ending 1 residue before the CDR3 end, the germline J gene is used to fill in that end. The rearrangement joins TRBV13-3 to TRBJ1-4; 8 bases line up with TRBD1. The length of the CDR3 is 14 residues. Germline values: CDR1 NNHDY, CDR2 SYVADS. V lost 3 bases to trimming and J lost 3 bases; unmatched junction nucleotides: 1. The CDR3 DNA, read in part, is TGTGCCAGCAGTGGACAGGGGACCAACGAAAGATTATTT. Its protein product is CASSGQGTNERLF. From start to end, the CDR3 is CASSGQGTNERLFF.

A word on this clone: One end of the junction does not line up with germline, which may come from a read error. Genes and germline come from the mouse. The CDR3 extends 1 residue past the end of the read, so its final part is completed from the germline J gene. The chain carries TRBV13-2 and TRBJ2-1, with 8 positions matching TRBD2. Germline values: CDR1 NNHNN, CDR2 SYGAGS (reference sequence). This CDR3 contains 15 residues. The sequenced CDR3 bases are TGTGCCCGCGGGGATGCTGCGGGGGGGCGGGGTGAGCAGTTC. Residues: CARGDAAGGRGEQF. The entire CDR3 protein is CARGDAAGGRGEQFF.

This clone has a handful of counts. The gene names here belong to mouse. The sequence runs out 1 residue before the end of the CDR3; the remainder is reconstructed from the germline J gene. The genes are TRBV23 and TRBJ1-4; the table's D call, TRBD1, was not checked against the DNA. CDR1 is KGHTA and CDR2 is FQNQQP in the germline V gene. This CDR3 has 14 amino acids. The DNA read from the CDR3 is TGCTCCAGCAGTCCAGGGACATCCAACGAAAGATTATTT. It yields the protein CSSSPGTSNERLF. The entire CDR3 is CSSSPGTSNERLFF.

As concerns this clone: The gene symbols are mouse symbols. CDR3 DNA (partial): TGTGCCAGCAGCGGGCAGGGAAACTCCGACTACACC. Its translation is CASSGQGNSDYT. The entire CDR3 protein is CASSGQGNSDYTF. The chain combines TRBV3 with TRBJ1-2; TRBD1 might be the D (5 bases). The missing CDR3 end, 1 residue past where the read stops, is filled in from the germline J gene. CDR1 is SNHLY and CDR2 is FYNGKV in the germline V gene (reference sequence). The length of the CDR3 is 13 residues. Trimming cost V 5 bases and J 1 base, with 8 bases left between them.

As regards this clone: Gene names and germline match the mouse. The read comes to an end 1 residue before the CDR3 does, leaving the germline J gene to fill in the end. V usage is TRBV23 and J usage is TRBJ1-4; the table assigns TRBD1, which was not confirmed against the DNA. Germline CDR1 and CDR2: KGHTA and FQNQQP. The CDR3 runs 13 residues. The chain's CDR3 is CSSRTGYNERLFF. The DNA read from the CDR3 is TGCTCCAGCAGGACAGGATACAACGAAAGATTATTT.

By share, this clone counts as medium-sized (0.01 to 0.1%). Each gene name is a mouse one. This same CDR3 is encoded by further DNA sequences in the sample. CDR3 DNA, as far as it was read: TGTGCCAGCAGTCTGTTGGGAAACACCGGGCAGCTCTAC. This translates into CASSLLGNTGQLY. The entire CDR3 protein is CASSLLGNTGQLYF. The V gene is TRBV26, the J gene TRBJ2-2; D remains unclear. The read finishes 1 residue shy of the CDR3 end, and the germline J gene is used to complete it. There are 14 residues in the CDR3. Germline-derived CDR1 and CDR2 are KGHPV and FQNQEV (reference sequence). V dropped 1 base and J dropped 1 base, with 4 bases sitting between them.

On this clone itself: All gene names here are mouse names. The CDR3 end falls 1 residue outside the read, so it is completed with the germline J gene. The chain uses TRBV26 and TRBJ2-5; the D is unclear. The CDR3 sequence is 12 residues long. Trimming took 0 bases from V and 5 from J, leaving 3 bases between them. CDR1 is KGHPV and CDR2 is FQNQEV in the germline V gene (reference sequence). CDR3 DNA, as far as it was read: TGTGCCAGCAGTCTGTCCCGAGACACCCAGTAC. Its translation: CASSLSRDTQY. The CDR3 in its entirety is CASSLSRDTQYF.

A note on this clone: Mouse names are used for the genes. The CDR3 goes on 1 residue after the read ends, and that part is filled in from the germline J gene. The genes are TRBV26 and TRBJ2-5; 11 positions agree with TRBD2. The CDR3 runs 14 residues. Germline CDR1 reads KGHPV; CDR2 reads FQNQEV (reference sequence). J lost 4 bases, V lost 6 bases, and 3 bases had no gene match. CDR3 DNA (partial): TGTGCCAGCAGCCTGGGACTGGGGGAAGACACCCAGTAC. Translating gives CASSLGLGEDTQY. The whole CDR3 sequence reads CASSLGLGEDTQYF.

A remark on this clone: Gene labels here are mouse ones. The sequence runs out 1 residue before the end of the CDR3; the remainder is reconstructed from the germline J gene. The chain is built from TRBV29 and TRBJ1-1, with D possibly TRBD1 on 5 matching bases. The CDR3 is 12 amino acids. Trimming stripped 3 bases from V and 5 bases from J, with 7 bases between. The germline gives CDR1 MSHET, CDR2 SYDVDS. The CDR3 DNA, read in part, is TGTGCTAGCAGTTTTAGACAGACAGAAGTCTTC. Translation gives CASSFRQTEVF. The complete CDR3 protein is CASSFRQTEVFF. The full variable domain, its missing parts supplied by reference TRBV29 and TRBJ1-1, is DMKVTQMPRYLIKRMGENVLLECGQDMSHETMYWYRQDPGLGLQLIYISYDVDSNSEGDIPKGYRVSRKKREHFSLILDSAKTNQTSVYFCASSFRQTEVFFGKGTRLTVV.

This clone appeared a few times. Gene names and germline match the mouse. This chain's CDR3 is CASSSDSYTGQLYF. The CDR3 DNA, read in part, is TGTGCCAGCTCTTCGGACAGTTACACCGGGCAGCTCTAC. The J gene is TRBJ2-2, the V gene TRBV12-2, with D possibly being TRBD1 (6 bases). The CDR3 end is not reached by the read, which stops 1 residue before it; the germline J gene fills it in. The CDR3 contains 14 residues. Germline V lookup: CDR1 SGHLS, CDR2 HYDKME. Trimming removed 3 bases at V and 3 bases at J, with 10 bases between.

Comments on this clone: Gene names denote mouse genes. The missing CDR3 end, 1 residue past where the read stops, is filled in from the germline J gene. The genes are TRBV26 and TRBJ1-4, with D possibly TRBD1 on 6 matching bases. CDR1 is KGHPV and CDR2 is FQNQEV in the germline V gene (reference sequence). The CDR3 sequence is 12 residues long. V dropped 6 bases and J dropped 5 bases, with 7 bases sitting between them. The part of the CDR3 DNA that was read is TGTGCCAGCAGCGGACAGAACGAAAGATTATTT. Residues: CASSGQNERLF. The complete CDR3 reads CASSGQNERLFF.

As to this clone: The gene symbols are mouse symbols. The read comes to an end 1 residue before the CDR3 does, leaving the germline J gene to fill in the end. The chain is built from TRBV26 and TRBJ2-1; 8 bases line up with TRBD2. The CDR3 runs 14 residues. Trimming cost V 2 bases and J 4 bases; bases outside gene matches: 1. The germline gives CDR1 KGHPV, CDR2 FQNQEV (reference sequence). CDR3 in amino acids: CASSLNWGYAEQFF. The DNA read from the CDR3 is TGTGCCAGCAGTCTGAACTGGGGGTATGCTGAGCAGTTC.

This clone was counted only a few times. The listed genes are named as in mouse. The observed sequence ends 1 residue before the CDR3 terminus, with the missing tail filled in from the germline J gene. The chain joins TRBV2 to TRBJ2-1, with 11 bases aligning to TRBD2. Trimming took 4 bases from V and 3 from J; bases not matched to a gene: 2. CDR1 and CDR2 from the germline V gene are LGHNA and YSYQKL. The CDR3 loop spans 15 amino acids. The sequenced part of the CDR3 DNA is TGTGCCAGCAGCCCAGACTGGGGGGGCTATGCTGAGCAGTTC. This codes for CASSPDWGGYAEQF. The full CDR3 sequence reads CASSPDWGGYAEQFF.

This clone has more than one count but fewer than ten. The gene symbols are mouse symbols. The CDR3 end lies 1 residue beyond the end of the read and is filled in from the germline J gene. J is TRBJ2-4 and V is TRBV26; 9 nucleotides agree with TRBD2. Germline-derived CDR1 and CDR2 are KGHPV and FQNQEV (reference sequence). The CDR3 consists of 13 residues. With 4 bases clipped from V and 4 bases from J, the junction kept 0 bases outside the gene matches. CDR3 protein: CASSRTGENTLYF. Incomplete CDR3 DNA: TGTGCCAGCAGTCGGACTGGGGAAAACACCTTGTAC.

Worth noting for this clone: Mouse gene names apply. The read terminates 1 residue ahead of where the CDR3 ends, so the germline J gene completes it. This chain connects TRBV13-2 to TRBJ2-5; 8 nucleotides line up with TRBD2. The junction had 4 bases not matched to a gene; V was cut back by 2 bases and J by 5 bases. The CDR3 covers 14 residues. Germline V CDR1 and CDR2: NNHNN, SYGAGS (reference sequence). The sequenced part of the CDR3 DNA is TGTGCCAGCGGTGAGGGGGGGGCGCTAGACACCCAGTAC. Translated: CASGEGGALDTQY. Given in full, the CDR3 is CASGEGGALDTQYF.

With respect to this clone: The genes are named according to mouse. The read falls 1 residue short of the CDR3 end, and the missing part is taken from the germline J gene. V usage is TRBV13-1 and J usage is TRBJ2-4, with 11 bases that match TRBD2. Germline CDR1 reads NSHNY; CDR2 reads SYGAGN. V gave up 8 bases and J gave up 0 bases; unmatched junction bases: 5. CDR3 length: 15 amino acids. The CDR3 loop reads CARPGLGVSQNTLYF. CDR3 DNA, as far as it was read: TGTGCCAGACCGGGACTGGGGGTTAGTCAAAACACCTTGTAC.

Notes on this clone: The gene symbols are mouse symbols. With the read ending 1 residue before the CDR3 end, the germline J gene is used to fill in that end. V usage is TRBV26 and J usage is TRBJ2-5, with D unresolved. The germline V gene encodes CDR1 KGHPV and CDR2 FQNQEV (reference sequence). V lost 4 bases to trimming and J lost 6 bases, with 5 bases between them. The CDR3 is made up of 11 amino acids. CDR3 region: CASSPRDTQYF. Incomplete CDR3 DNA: TGTGCCAGCAGTCCCCGTGACACCCAGTAC.

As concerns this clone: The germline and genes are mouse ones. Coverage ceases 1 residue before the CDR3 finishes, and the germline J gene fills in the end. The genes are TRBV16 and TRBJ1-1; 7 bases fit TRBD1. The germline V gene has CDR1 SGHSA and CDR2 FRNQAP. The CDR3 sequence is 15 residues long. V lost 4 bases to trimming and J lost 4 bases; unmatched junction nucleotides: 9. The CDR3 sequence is CASSSLGGAGTEVFF. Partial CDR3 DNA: TGTGCAAGCAGCTCATTAGGGGGCGCTGGCACAGAAGTCTTC.